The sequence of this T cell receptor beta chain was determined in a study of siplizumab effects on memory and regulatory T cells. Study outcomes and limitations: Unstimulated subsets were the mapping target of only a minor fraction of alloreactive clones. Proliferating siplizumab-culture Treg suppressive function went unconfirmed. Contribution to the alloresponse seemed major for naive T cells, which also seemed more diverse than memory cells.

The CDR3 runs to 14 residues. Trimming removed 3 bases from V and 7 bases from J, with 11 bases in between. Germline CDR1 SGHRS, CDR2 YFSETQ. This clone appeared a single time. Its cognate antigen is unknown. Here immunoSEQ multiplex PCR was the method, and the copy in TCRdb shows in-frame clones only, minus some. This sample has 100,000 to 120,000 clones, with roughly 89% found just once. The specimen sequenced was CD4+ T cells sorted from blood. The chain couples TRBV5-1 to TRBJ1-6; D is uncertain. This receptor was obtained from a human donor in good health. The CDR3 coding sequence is TGCGCCAGCAGCTCCGGGCAGCCGAATTCACCCCTCCACTTT. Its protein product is CASSSGQPNSPLHF.